Each of the 8 T cell receptor beta chains below was sequenced from the same sample in a study of beta chain features in type 1 diabetes. Every bit of the isolated RNA underwent reverse transcription, so sequencing read expressed TCRB transcripts. Method: immunoSEQ multiplex PCR; TCRdb's copy keeps in-frame clones and lacks some. The data contain fewer than 30,000 clones, 55% to 75% of them singletons. Whole-study findings and limits: The study found moderately but significantly shorter TCRB CDR3s in all four CD4+ subsets of Type 1 diabetes patients.

Their cognate antigens are unknown. Sequenced material: Tregs from blood. Source of these receptors: a man younger than 35 with type 1 diabetes.

The chain uses TRBV18 and TRBJ1-4; 12 nucleotides agree with TRBD1. This CDR3 is built from 15 residues. Germline trimming cut 3 bases from V and 5 bases from J; bases unmatched to any gene: 1. Looked up from germline, CDR1 is KGHSH and CDR2 is LQKENI. For the CDR3, the DNA is TGTGCCAGCTCACCCGGGACAGGGGGCAATGAAAAACTGTTTTTT. As protein: CASSPGTGGNEKLFF. Combining the CDR3 with reference TRBV18 and TRBJ1-4 gives the whole variable domain NAGVMQNPRHLVRRRGQEARLRCSPMKGHSHVYWYRQLPEEGLKFMVYLQKENIIDESGMPKERFSAEFPKEGPSILRIQQVVRGDSAAYFCASSPGTGGNEKLFFGSGTQLSVL.

This clone was seen a few times. The genes are TRBV6-5 and TRBJ2-5; 7 bases map to TRBD2. CDR1 and CDR2 from the germline V gene are MNHEY and SVGAGI. The V segment lost 8 bases and the J segment 7 bases; nucleotides outside the gene matches: 7. This CDR3 comprises 12 residues. The CDR3 spells CASVSVAGTQYF. The CDR3 region has the DNA TGTGCCAGCGTTTCCGTAGCGGGGACCCAGTACTTC.

This clone was counted a few times. The rearrangement joins TRBV28 to TRBJ2-7, with TRBD2 matching over 13 bases. The CDR3 has 15 residues. Looked up from germline, CDR1 is MDHEN and CDR2 is SYDVKM. V lost 4 bases and J lost 8; bases outside the gene matches: 8. Here the CDR3 DNA reads TGTGCCAGCAGTTCCACGACTAGCGGGAGGCATAAGCAGTACTTC. Its translation: CASSSTTSGRHKQYF.

The genes are TRBV6-1 and TRBJ2-7, with D possibly matching TRBD2 (6 bases). The CDR3 runs to 11 residues. From germline, CDR1 is MNHNS and CDR2 SASEGT. Trimming stripped 11 bases from V and 2 bases from J, with 10 bases between. The CDR3: CAGGYTYEQYF. The CDR3 nucleotides read TGTGCCGGAGGGTATACCTACGAGCAGTACTTC.

The chain recombines TRBV7-2 with TRBJ2-2; no clear D. With 1 base removed from V and 0 bases from J, the gap between germline ends came to 6 bases. This CDR3 is 15 amino acids long. The germline CDR1 and CDR2 sequences are SGHTA and FQGNSA. The CDR3 DNA is TGTGCCAGCAGCTTAGTCCAGGCGAACACCGGGGAGCTGTTTTTT. Protein: CASSLVQANTGELFF.

The chain combines TRBV10-2 with TRBJ1-5; D possibly corresponds to TRBD1 (5 bases). The CDR3 runs to 15 residues. Germline V gene data show CDR1 as WSHSY and CDR2 as SAAADI. Trimming took off 8 bases at V and 2 bases at J, with 16 bases between the two ends. This chain's CDR3 is CASQTGQQGNQPQHF. CDR3 nucleotides: TGCGCCAGCCAAACCGGGCAACAGGGCAATCAGCCCCAGCATTTT.

This clone was seen a single time. The chain combines TRBV6-6 with TRBJ2-3; 7 nucleotides agree with TRBD1. The ends lost 0 bases at V and 9 bases at J; junction bases unmatched: 3. The CDR3 contains 13 residues. CDR1 is MNHNY and CDR2 is SVGAGI in the germline V gene (reference sequence). For the CDR3, the DNA is TGTGCCAGCAGTTACTCAAGGGGGCCCACGCAGTATTTT. It yields the protein CASSYSRGPTQYF.

The chain links TRBV11-2 to TRBJ2-5, with TRBD1 matching 8 bases. The CDR3 consists of 13 residues. Germline V lookup: CDR1 SGHAT, CDR2 FQNNGV. With V trimmed by 3 bases and J by 3 bases, 0 bases remained unmatched. CDR3 protein: CASSLDREETQYF. CDR3 DNA: TGTGCCAGCAGCTTGGACAGGGAAGAGACCCAGTACTTC. Supplemented by reference TRBV11-2 and TRBJ2-5, the full variable domain reads EAGVAQSPRYKIIEKRQSVAFWCNPISGHATLYWYQQILGQGPKLLIQFQNNGVVDDSQLPKDRFSAERLKGVDSTLKIQPAKLEDSAVYLCASSLDREETQYFGPGTRLLVL.